The 10 T cell receptor beta chains given below trace back to one sample, sequenced in a study of blood T cell repertoires in COVID-19. Profiled with immunoSEQ multiplex PCR; TCRdb holds only in-frame clones, not every one. The repertoire holds approximately 480,000 clones, with roughly nine tenths as singletons. The sample taken for sequencing was peripheral blood. These receptors were taken from a man between 18 and 35 years old with COVID-19, enrolled during active disease.

The V gene is TRBV9, the J gene TRBJ1-3; no definite D call. V lost 0 bases and J lost 2, with 6 bases in between. Germline CDR1 reads SGDLS; CDR2 reads YYNGEE. The CDR3 covers 14 residues. The CDR3 loop is CASSVATTGNTIYF. CDR3 nucleotide sequence: TGTGCCAGCAGCGTAGCTACCACTGGAAACACCATATATTTT.

The rearrangement links TRBV5-6 to TRBJ2-7; TRBD1 is a possible D gene (5 bases). The V gene lost 1 base and the J gene lost 5 bases, with 10 bases spanning the gap. This CDR3 comprises 13 residues. Germline CDR1 SGHDT, CDR2 YYEEEE. The DNA for the CDR3 is TGTGCCAGCAGCTTGAAGGGGCGCAACGAGCAGTACTTC. Amino acids: CASSLKGRNEQYF. Full variable domain (missing parts from reference TRBV5-6 and TRBJ2-7): DAGVTQSPTHLIKTRGQQVTLRCSPKSGHDTVSWYQQALGQGPQFIFQYYEEEERQRGNFPDRFSGHQFPNYSSELNVNALLLGDSALYLCASSLKGRNEQYFGPGTRLTVT.

V usage is TRBV5-1 and J usage is TRBJ2-7; 9 nucleotides align to TRBD1. This CDR3 region has 14 residues. CDR1 is SGHRS, CDR2 YFSETQ, per germline. With V trimmed by 4 bases and J by 5 bases, 7 bases remained unmatched. Here the CDR3 DNA reads TGCGCCAGCAGCGTCTACAGGGGGCTGGACGAGCAGTACTTC. This translates into CASSVYRGLDEQYF.

The V gene is TRBV6-5, the J gene TRBJ2-1; D perhaps matches TRBD1 (7 bases). The CDR3 has 15 amino acids. Trimming removed 4 bases from V and 9 bases from J, with 19 bases in between. The germline CDR1 and CDR2 sequences are MNHEY and SVGAGI. As DNA, the CDR3 is TGTGCCAGCAGTTCCGCAGGGGGGTCTATAAGTGAGCAGTTCTTC. As protein: CASSSAGGSISEQFF.

V gene TRBV5-6 combines with J gene TRBJ2-7; weak D call: TRBD1 (6 bases). The length of the CDR3 is 13 residues. V dropped 4 bases and J dropped 3 bases, with 11 bases sitting between them. Per the germline V gene, CDR1 is SGHDT and CDR2 is YYEEEE. The CDR3 nucleotides are TGTGCCAGCAGCGAGGGACAACACTACGAGCAGTACTTC. Translated: CASSEGQHYEQYF.

The chain's CDR3 is CATSTSGMVDTQYF. Written as DNA, the CDR3 is TGTGCCACCTCGACTAGCGGGATGGTAGATACGCAGTATTTT. The chain joins TRBV6-5 to TRBJ2-3; 11 nucleotides agree with TRBD2. The CDR3 runs 14 residues. Germline V lookup: CDR1 MNHEY, CDR2 SVGAGI. Unmatched junction bases numbered 8, after V lost 10 bases and J lost 5 bases.

J is TRBJ1-1 and V is TRBV11-2; D uncertain. CDR1 and CDR2 (germline): SGHAT, FQNNGV. V was trimmed by 2 bases and J by 0 bases, leaving 7 bases between them. CDR3 size: 14 residues. CDR3 nucleotide sequence: TGTGCCAGCAGCTTAAACAGCATGAACACTGAAGCTTTCTTT. As protein: CASSLNSMNTEAFF.

The rearrangement uses TRBV30 and TRBJ2-7; 9 nucleotides match TRBD2. V lost 5 bases and J lost 2; bases outside the gene matches: 10. Germline values: CDR1 GTSNPN, CDR2 SVGIG (reference sequence). The CDR3 length is 15 residues. The DNA of the CDR3 is TGTGCCTGGGCCGCCCTAGCGGGAATACCCTACGAGCAGTACTTC. Translating it yields CAWAALAGIPYEQYF.

V and J are TRBV9 and TRBJ2-1; TRBD2 matches at 14 bases. Germline assignment: CDR1 SGDLS and CDR2 YYNGEE. The CDR3 is made up of 16 amino acids. V lost 7 bases to trimming and J lost 8 bases; unmatched junction nucleotides: 11. Here the CDR3 DNA reads TGTGCCAGCCGCGGGCCCGGACTAGCGGGGGGAGATGAGCAGTTCTTC. It translates to CASRGPGLAGGDEQFF.

This rearrangement joins TRBV25-1 to TRBJ2-6; tentatively, D is TRBD1 (6 bases). V was cut by 1 base and J by 0 bases, with 13 bases left in between. Germline CDR1 MGHDK, CDR2 SYGVNS. The CDR3 extends over 18 amino acids. The CDR3 DNA reads as TGTGCCAGCAGTGAATGGACAGACCTTAGCTCTGGGGCCAACGTCCTGACTTTC. Its protein product is CASSEWTDLSSGANVLTF.